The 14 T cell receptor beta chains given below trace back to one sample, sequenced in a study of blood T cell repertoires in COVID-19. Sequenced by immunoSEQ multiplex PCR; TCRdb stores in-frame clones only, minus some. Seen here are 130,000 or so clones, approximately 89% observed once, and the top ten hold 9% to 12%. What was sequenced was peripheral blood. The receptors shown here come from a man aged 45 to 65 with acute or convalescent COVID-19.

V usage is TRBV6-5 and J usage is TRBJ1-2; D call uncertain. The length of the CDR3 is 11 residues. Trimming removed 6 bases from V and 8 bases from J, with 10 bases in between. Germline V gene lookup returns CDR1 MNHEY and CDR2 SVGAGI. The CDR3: CASRHGGGYTF. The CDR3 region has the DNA TGTGCCAGCAGGCACGGCGGAGGCTACACCTTC.

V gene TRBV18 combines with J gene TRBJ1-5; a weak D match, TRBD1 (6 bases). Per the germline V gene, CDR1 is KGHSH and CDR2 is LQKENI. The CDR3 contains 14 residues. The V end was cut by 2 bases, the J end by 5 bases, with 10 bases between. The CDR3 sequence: CASSPGTPDQPQHF. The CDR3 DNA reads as TGTGCCAGCTCACCAGGGACACCGGATCAGCCCCAGCATTTT.

The DNA for the CDR3 is TGTGCCAGCAGCTTAGGAGCGGGAGGTGGAGATACGCAGTATTTT. Protein product: CASSLGAGGGDTQYF. This chain uses TRBV11-2 with TRBJ2-3; the match to TRBD2 covers 9 bases. Trimming removed 1 base from V and 5 bases from J; junction bases left unmatched: 4. The V gene's germline CDR1 is SGHAT and CDR2 FQNNGV. There are 15 residues in the CDR3. The full variable domain, in which reference TRBV11-2 and TRBJ2-3 provide the parts outside the CDR3, is EAGVAQSPRYKIIEKRQSVAFWCNPISGHATLYWYQQILGQGPKLLIQFQNNGVVDDSQLPKDRFSAERLKGVDSTLKIQPAKLEDSAVYLCASSLGAGGGDTQYFGPGTRLTVL.

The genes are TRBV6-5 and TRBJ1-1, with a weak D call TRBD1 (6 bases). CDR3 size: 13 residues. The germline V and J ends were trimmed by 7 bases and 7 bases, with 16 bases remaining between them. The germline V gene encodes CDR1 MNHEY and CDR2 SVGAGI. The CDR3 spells CASNRPGVYEAFF. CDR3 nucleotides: TGTGCCAGCAACAGACCAGGGGTATATGAAGCTTTCTTT.

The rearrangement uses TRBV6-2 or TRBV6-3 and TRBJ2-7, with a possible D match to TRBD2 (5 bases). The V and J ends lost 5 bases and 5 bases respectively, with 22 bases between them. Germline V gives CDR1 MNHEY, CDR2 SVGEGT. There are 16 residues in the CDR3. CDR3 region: CASSRALGVIVDEQYF. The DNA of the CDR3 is TGTGCCAGCAGTCGTGCCCTCGGGGTTATAGTCGACGAGCAGTACTTC.

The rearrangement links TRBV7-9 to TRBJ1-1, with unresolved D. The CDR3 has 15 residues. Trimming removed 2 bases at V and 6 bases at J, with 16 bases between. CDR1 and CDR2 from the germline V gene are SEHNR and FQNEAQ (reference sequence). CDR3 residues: CASSLLFGGSAEAFF. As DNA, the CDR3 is TGTGCCAGCAGCTTATTATTCGGCGGTTCGGCTGAAGCTTTCTTT.

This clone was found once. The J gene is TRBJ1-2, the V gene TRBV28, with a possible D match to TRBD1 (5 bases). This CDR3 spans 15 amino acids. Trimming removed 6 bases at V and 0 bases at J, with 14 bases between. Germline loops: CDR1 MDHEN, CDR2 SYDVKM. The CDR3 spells CASRSRTRSNYGYTF. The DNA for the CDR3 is TGTGCCAGCAGGTCCCGGACACGTTCTAACTATGGCTACACCTTC.

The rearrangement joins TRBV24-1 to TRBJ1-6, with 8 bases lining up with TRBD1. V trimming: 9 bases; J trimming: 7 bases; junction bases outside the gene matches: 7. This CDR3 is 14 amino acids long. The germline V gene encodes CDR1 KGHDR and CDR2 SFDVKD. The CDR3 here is CATPGQATNSPLHF. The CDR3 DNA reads TGTGCCACCCCGGGACAGGCGACAAATTCACCCCTCCACTTT.

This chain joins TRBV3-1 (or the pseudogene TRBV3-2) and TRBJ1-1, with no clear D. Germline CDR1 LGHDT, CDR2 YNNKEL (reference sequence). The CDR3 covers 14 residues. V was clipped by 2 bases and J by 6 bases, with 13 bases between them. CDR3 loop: CASSQREGGSEAFF. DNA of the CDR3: TGTGCCAGCAGCCAAAGGGAGGGAGGGTCTGAAGCTTTCTTT.

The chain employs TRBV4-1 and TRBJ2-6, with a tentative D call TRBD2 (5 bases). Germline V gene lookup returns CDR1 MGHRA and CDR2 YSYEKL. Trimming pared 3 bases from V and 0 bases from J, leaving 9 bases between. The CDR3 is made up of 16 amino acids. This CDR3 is CASSHVEGSGANVLTF. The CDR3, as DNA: TGCGCCAGCAGCCATGTTGAGGGCTCTGGGGCCAACGTCCTGACTTTC.

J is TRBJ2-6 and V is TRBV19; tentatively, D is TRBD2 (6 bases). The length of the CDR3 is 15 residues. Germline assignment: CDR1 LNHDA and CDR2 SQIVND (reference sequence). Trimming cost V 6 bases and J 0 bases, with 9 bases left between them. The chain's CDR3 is CASRGGNSGANVLTF. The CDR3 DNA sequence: TGTGCCAGTAGAGGCGGGAACTCTGGGGCCAACGTCCTGACTTTC. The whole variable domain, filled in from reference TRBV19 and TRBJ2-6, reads DGGITQSPKYLFRKEGQNVTLSCEQNLNHDAMYWYRQDPGQGLRLIYYSQIVNDFQKGDIAEGYSVSREKKESFPLTVTSAQKNPTAFYLCASRGGNSGANVLTFGAGSRLTVL.

The CDR3 is CASSPNGLAGGGEQYF. The CDR3 DNA follows: TGTGCCAGCAGTCCAAACGGACTAGCGGGAGGTGGCGAGCAGTACTTC. The genes are TRBV28 and TRBJ2-7; 14 positions agree with TRBD2. V lost 5 bases to trimming and J lost 6 bases; unmatched junction nucleotides: 9. Per germline, CDR1 MDHEN and CDR2 SYDVKM. The CDR3 totals 16 residues.

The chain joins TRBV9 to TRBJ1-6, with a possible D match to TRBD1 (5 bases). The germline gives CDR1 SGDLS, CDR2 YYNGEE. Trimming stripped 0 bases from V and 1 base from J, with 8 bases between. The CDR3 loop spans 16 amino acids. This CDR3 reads CASSVGPGSYNSPLHF. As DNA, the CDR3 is TGTGCCAGCAGCGTAGGTCCAGGGTCCTATAATTCACCCCTCCACTTT.

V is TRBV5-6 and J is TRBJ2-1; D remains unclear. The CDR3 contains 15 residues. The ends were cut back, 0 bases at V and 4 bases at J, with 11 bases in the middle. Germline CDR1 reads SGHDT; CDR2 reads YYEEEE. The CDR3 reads CASSLDVSFYNEQFF. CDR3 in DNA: TGTGCCAGCAGCTTGGATGTCAGTTTTTACAATGAGCAGTTCTTC.